This T cell receptor beta chain was obtained from a study of cytomegalovirus exposure and HLA in healthy donors. Study-wide results and limits: Being productive about 90% or about 30% of the time was typical of most TCR beta V segments in an earlier analysis. An Asian-associated ancestry cluster reportedly showed fewer N-insertions than the approximately 600-donor mean in a later analysis.

Concerning this clone itself: The antigen is undetermined. Relative to the germline gene, one junction end is altered; a read error may explain this.

This CDR3 is 14 amino acids long. Germline CDR1 and CDR2: MNHEY and SVGAGI. PCR used 60 Vbeta primers and 13 Jbeta primers. Libraries were prepared by immunoSEQ multiplex PCR; TCRdb keeps only in-frame clonotypes and omits some of them. The sample data list around 140,000 clones. This clonotype was obtained from a man aged 18 to 29 in good health and CMV-seronegative. This chain connects TRBV6-5 to TRBJ1-5; D is unclear. Input material: PBMCs. CDR3 amino acids: CASSDSAGNQPQHF. CDR3 sequence (DNA): TGTGCCAGCAGTGACTCCGCGGGCAATCAGCCCCAGCATTTT.